This is a list of T cell receptor beta chains from one sample in a study of identical twins. TCRdb re-analysed the 5' RACE reads in MiXCR, keeping a single row per CDR3 protein. The sample shows about 890,000 distinct CDR3 sequences, 10% to 15% of them seen only once. The sample was also linked to a second study, of yellow fever vaccine responses in identical twins.

The sample consisted of PBMCs. Receptor source: a woman younger than 30 in good health. Both conserved end residues are part of each CDR3. The D gene is left open where the match is weak. Where a row states a size, it is once, few, many or the class of an expanded clone; other rows omit it.

few,TRBJ2-2,NA,TRBV4-1,CASSPTARYTGELFF,TGCGCCAGCAGTCCGACAGCGAGGTACACCGGGGAGCTGTTTTTT
NA,TRBJ2-7,NA,TRBV25-1,CASSEGDYEQYF,TGTGCCAGCAGTGAAGGGGACTACGAGCAGTACTTC
many,TRBJ2-2,TRBD2,TRBV7-7,CASSLRTSGGQNTGELFF,TGTGCCAGCAGCTTAAGGACTAGCGGGGGGCAGAACACCGGGGAGCTGTTTTTT
few,TRBJ2-6,TRBD1,TRBV5-6,CASSTPDRAGANVLTF,TGTGCCAGCAGCACTCCCGACAGGGCTGGGGCCAACGTCCTGACTTTC
NA,TRBJ2-5,TRBD2,TRBV12-3/TRBV12-4,CASSSGLAGAFQETQYF,TGTGCCAGCAGTTCCGGACTAGCGGGAGCCTTCCAAGAGACCCAGTACTTC
many,TRBJ2-1,NA,TRBV7-8,CASSLLDYNEQFF,TGTGCCAGCAGCTTACTTGACTACAATGAGCAGTTCTTC
few,TRBJ2-4,NA,TRBV10-3,CAISESKGSPLKDIQYF,TGTGCCATCAGTGAGTCGAAGGGGTCCCCTTTAAAGGACATTCAGTACTTC
many,TRBJ2-1,NA,TRBV5-1,CASSLNVASNEQFF,TGCGCCAGCAGCTTAAATGTCGCTTCTAATGAGCAGTTCTTC
NA,TRBJ2-5,TRBD1,TRBV4-1,CASSQEFSLSGTGGVRETQYF,TGCGCCAGCAGCCAAGAATTCTCCTTGTCCGGGACAGGGGGAGTTCGAGAGACCCAGTACTTC
NA,TRBJ2-1,NA,TRBV28,CASSFMGGGVQFF,TGTGCCAGCAGTTTTATGGGGGGGGGCGTGCAGTTCTTC
NA,TRBJ2-2,NA,TRBV5-6,CASGSALLSWGRNTGELFF,TGTGCCAGCGGCTCGGCGCTCCTCAGCTGGGGGAGGAACACCGGGGAGCTGTTTTTT
NA,TRBJ2-1,TRBD2,TRBV7-9,CASSQTSGRLNEQFF,TGTGCCAGCAGCCAAACTAGCGGGAGGCTAAATGAGCAGTTCTTC
NA,TRBJ2-3,TRBD2,TRBV5-1,CASSLVRTSGGDTQYF,TGCGCCAGCAGCTTGGTTCGGACTAGCGGCGGAGATACGCAGTATTTT
few,TRBJ2-1,NA,TRBV5-1,CATSPGASAYNEQFF,TGCGCCACCTCCCCCGGGGCTAGCGCCTACAATGAGCAGTTCTTC
NA,TRBJ1-3,NA,TRBV3-1,CASSQVVGVLDTIYF,TGTGCCAGCAGCCAAGTTGTGGGTGTGTTGGACACCATATATTTT
few,TRBJ2-4,TRBD2,TRBV11-2,CASSLSWTSGYTLAKNIQYF,TGTGCCAGCAGCTTATCTTGGACTAGCGGCTATACCTTAGCCAAAAACATTCAGTACTTC
NA,TRBJ1-5,TRBD1,TRBV12-3/TRBV12-4,CASTRTGSDQPQHF,TGTGCCAGCACCAGGACAGGGAGCGATCAGCCCCAGCATTTT
NA,TRBJ2-3,NA,TRBV10-1,CASSGSGKGRSDTQYF,TGCGCCAGCAGTGGGTCGGGGAAAGGGCGGTCAGATACGCAGTATTTT
few,TRBJ2-3,TRBD2,TRBV5-1,CASSFRSGTSRADTQYF,TGCGCCAGCAGCTTCAGGTCCGGGACTAGCAGGGCAGATACGCAGTATTTT
many,TRBJ1-2,NA,TRBV12-3/TRBV12-4,CASSSDTFLPGYGYTF,TGTGCCAGCAGTTCTGACACCTTCCTGCCGGGCTATGGCTACACCTTC
NA,TRBJ2-1,NA,TRBV20-1,CSARDTSGGNEQFF,TGCAGTGCTAGAGATACTAGTGGTGGCAATGAGCAGTTCTTC
few,TRBJ2-1,TRBD1,TRBV5-1,CASSLTGVGEQFF,TGCGCCAGCAGCTTAACAGGGGTGGGTGAGCAGTTCTTC
many,TRBJ2-7,NA,TRBV5-1,CASSFSGPPPYEQYF,TGCGCCAGCAGCTTCTCAGGTCCTCCCCCCTACGAGCAGTACTTC
many,TRBJ2-7,TRBD1,TRBV28,CASSPGGGYEQYF,TGTGCCAGCAGCCCAGGGGGCGGGTACGAGCAGTACTTC
NA,TRBJ2-1,TRBD2,TRBV2,CASASGDSSYNEQFF,TGTGCCAGCGCAAGCGGGGACTCCTCCTACAATGAGCAGTTCTTC
NA,TRBJ2-2,TRBD1,TRBV12-3/TRBV12-4,CASIRRIWTGDTGELFF,TGTGCCAGCATAAGGCGTATTTGGACAGGAGACACCGGGGAGCTGTTTTTT